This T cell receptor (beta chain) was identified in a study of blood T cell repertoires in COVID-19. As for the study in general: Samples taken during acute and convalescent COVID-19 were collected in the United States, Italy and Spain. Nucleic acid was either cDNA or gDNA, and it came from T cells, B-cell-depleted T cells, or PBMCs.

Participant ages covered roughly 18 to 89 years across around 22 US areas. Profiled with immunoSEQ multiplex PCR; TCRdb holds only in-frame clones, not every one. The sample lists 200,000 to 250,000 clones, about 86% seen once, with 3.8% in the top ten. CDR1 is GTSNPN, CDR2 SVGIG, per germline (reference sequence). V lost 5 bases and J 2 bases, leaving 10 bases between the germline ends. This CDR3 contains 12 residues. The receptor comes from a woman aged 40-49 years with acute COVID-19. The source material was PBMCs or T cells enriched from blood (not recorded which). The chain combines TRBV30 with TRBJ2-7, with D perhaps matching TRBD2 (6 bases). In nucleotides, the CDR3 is TGTGCCTGGCAACCGGGAGCCTACGAGCAGTACTTC. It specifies CAWQPGAYEQYF.